Listed below are T cell receptor beta chains from one sample, sequenced in a study of T cells after yellow fever vaccination. One entry per CDR3 protein, called by TCRdb with MiXCR from the 5' RACE reads. The repertoire holds approximately 90,000 distinct CDR3 sequences, with around 5.5% as singletons. The sequences come from CD8+ T cells sorted from PBMCs, collected 10 days after the yellow fever booster vaccination. The receptors were gathered from a man younger than 35 who received the YFV17D yellow fever vaccine. CDR3s include the opening cysteine and the closing phenylalanine or tryptophan. D genes are given only for firm matches. Part of the rows lack a size; the others show once, few, many or a class for expanded clones.

clone_size	j_call	d_call	v_call	cdr3_nt	cdr3_aa
many	TRBJ2-2	.	TRBV4-3	TGCGCCAGCAGCCAAGGGACACTGAACACCGGGGAGCTGTTTTTT	CASSQGTLNTGELFF
.	TRBJ2-2	.	TRBV7-9	TGTGCCAGCAGCCCCAATAAGGCGTTTACCGGGGAGCTGTTTTTT	CASSPNKAFTGELFF
many	TRBJ2-3	.	TRBV29-1	TGCAGCGTTGAAACGGAAATCACAGATACGCAGTATTTT	CSVETEITDTQYF
few	TRBJ1-5	.	TRBV7-9	TGTGCCAGCAGCTTAGAGGAACAGGGCAATCAGCCCCAGCATTTT	CASSLEEQGNQPQHF
.	TRBJ2-1	TRBD2	TRBV20-1	TGCAGTGCTAGTCCGACTAGCGGGGGTAATGAGCAGTTCTTC	CSASPTSGGNEQFF
.	TRBJ2-7	TRBD1	TRBV4-1	TGCGCCAGCAGCCAAGAATCGGGACAGGTGCGCGAGCAGTACTTC	CASSQESGQVREQYF
few	TRBJ1-2	TRBD1	TRBV12-3/TRBV12-4	TGTGCCAGCAGTCCAGGGGGAGCGAACTATGGCTACACCTTC	CASSPGGANYGYTF
.	TRBJ2-1	.	TRBV12-5	TGTGCTAGTGCCACAAGGTCGACGGGTGAGCAGTTCTTC	CASATRSTGEQFF
many	TRBJ2-5	TRBD1	TRBV2	TGTGCCAGCAGTGACCCCCGAGGCAGGGGGCAAGAGACCCAGTACTTC	CASSDPRGRGQETQYF
many	TRBJ1-5	.	TRBV7-2	TGTGCCAGCAGCTTAGGACGTGGCAATCAGCCCCAGCATTTT	CASSLGRGNQPQHF
few	TRBJ1-1	.	TRBV19	TGTGCCAGTAGTATAGGGTACGGGGTCAACACTGAAGCTTTCTTT	CASSIGYGVNTEAFF
many	TRBJ1-2	TRBD1	TRBV20-1	TGCAGTGCTAGCTTGGACAGGGTCCCGGATGGCTACACCTTC	CSASLDRVPDGYTF
few	TRBJ1-1	.	TRBV10-3	TGTGCCATCAGTGAGTCGATTGGTCGGGATGAAGCTTTCTTT	CAISESIGRDEAFF
.	TRBJ1-1	.	TRBV11-3	TGTGCCAGCAGCTTTGGACAGCTGAACACTGAAGCTTTCTTT	CASSFGQLNTEAFF
many	TRBJ2-5	TRBD1	TRBV5-6	TGTGCCAGCAGACCGACAGGGGGCGCGACTAAGACCCAGTACTTC	CASRPTGGATKTQYF
many	TRBJ2-2	.	TRBV19	TGTGCCAGTAGTATAGCACAGGCGAACACCGGGGAGCTGTTTTTT	CASSIAQANTGELFF
.	TRBJ1-5	.	TRBV19	TGTGCCAGTAGTATCAACAGGAGCAATCAGCCCCAGCATTTT	CASSINRSNQPQHF
.	TRBJ2-7	TRBD2	TRBV7-9	TGTGCCAGCAGCTCCAGTAGGGGAAGCGGGACCTACGAGCAGTACTTC	CASSSSRGSGTYEQYF
.	TRBJ1-2	.	TRBV9	TGTGCCAGCAGCGCCGGGGTTTTCCAGCTTAACTATGGCTACACCTTC	CASSAGVFQLNYGYTF
many	TRBJ2-2	.	TRBV7-2	TGTGCCAGCAGCTTAGGACACTCGAACACCGGGGAGCTGTTTTTT	CASSLGHSNTGELFF
.	TRBJ2-4	TRBD1	TRBV7-9	TGTGCCAGCAGCCGGACAGGGCTTTTAGCCAAAAACATTCAGTACTTC	CASSRTGLLAKNIQYF
.	TRBJ2-3	TRBD2	TRBV27	TGTGCCAGCAGTTTATTTGCGAGCGGGGGGCTAGATACGCAGTATTTT	CASSLFASGGLDTQYF
.	TRBJ2-3	TRBD2	TRBV27	TGTGCCAGCAGTTCGGTGGAGGCGCGGGGGGAGGATACGCAGTATTTT	CASSSVEARGEDTQYF
few	TRBJ2-5	TRBD2	TRBV7-9	TGTGCCAGCAGCACCGCTAGCGGGGGTATACAAGAGACCCAGTACTTC	CASSTASGGIQETQYF
.	TRBJ1-2	TRBD1	TRBV12-5	TGTGCTAGTGGTTTAGGGGACAGTACTAACTATGGCTACACCTTC	CASGLGDSTNYGYTF
.	TRBJ1-5	.	TRBV12-3/TRBV12-4	TGTGCCAGCAGTTCCTCCCGGGACATTATTCATCAGCCCCAGCATTTT	CASSSSRDIIHQPQHF
.	TRBJ2-3	TRBD2	TRBV2	TGTGCCAGCGGTCTAGCGGGTACCACAGATACGCAGTATTTT	CASGLAGTTDTQYF
few	TRBJ2-7	TRBD1	TRBV5-1	TGCGCCAGCAGCCCGGGGACAGGGAACTACGAGCAGTACTTC	CASSPGTGNYEQYF
few	TRBJ2-3	.	TRBV10-3	TGTGCCATCAGTGAGCGGGGGGCCTACACAGATACGCAGTATTTT	CAISERGAYTDTQYF
few	TRBJ2-3	.	TRBV6-2/TRBV6-3	TGTGCCAGCAGTTGGGACGGTCTCACAGATACGCAGTATTTT	CASSWDGLTDTQYF
few	TRBJ2-7	.	TRBV6-6	TGTGCCAGCAGTCCCCTCCGATCGGGGGCGCAAGGCGAGCAGTACTTC	CASSPLRSGAQGEQYF
many	TRBJ2-1	TRBD2	TRBV29-1	TGCAGCGTTGAAGAAGCGAGCAGTCGGGGGGGCCACCGGAATGAGCAGTTCTTC	CSVEEASSRGGHRNEQFF
few	TRBJ2-7	TRBD2	TRBV7-9	TGTGCCAGCAGCTTAGGTAGCGGGGGTCCCTACGAGCAGTACTTC	CASSLGSGGPYEQYF
.	TRBJ1-1	.	TRBV10-3	TGTGCCATCAGTGAGATCGGACAGAAGAACACTGAAGCTTTCTTT	CAISEIGQKNTEAFF
many	TRBJ1-2	.	TRBV19	TGTGCCAGTAAAGGGCCCGACTACACCTTC	CASKGPDYTF
few	TRBJ2-2	.	TRBV7-2	TGTGCCAGCAGCTTAGTCGTCCTCGACAGTTTAGACACCGGGGAGCTGTTTTTT	CASSLVVLDSLDTGELFF
many	TRBJ2-1	.	TRBV27	TGTGCCAGCAGTTATTTCATGGGTTTCAATGAGCAGTTCTTC	CASSYFMGFNEQFF
.	TRBJ1-4	TRBD1	TRBV5-6	TGTGCCAGCAGCTTAGGACAGGGGGTCACAAAACTGTTTTTT	CASSLGQGVTKLFF
.	TRBJ1-2	.	TRBV6-2/TRBV6-3	TGTGCCGGGAGCGGGGGCTGGAATGGAAAGGATGGCTACACCTTC	CAGSGGWNGKDGYTF
.	TRBJ2-7	.	TRBV4-1	TGCGCCAGCAGCCAAGTAGAGGGTCCCAACTACGAGCAGTACTTC	CASSQVEGPNYEQYF
many	TRBJ1-2	TRBD1	TRBV4-2	TGTGCCAGCAGCCAAGAATGGGGAGACAGGGTGAACTATGGCTACACCTTC	CASSQEWGDRVNYGYTF
.	TRBJ1-1	.	TRBV6-1	TGTGCCAGCAGTGTCATTTACCTTGGGAACACTGAAGCTTTCTTT	CASSVIYLGNTEAFF
few	TRBJ2-3	.	TRBV11-2	TGTGCCAGCAGCCCACGGGCCGGGGGGCGCACAGATACGCAGTATTTT	CASSPRAGGRTDTQYF
.	TRBJ2-1	TRBD2	TRBV27	TGTGCCAGCAGTACTAGCGGGGGGGCCTACAATGAGCAGTTCTTC	CASSTSGGAYNEQFF
few	TRBJ1-2	.	TRBV7-9	TGTGCCAGCAGCAACTACAGGGTTGGCTACACCTTC	CASSNYRVGYTF
.	TRBJ2-2	.	TRBV11-3	TGTGCCAGCAGCGGGATGACCGGGGAGCTGTTTTTT	CASSGMTGELFF
.	TRBJ1-1	.	TRBV7-3	TGTGCCAGCAGCTTGCGCCCCTCCGGTGTAGGGCACCCACACACTGAAGCTTTCTTT	CASSLRPSGVGHPHTEAFF
many	TRBJ2-5	.	TRBV5-1	TGCGCCAGCAGCCCATTCGCCGGGACCTCCGCGACGGAGACCCAGTACTTC	CASSPFAGTSATETQYF
few	TRBJ2-3	.	TRBV5-6	TGTGCCAGCAGTGTCGGGGCAGGCGAAAGCACAGATACGCAGTATTTT	CASSVGAGESTDTQYF